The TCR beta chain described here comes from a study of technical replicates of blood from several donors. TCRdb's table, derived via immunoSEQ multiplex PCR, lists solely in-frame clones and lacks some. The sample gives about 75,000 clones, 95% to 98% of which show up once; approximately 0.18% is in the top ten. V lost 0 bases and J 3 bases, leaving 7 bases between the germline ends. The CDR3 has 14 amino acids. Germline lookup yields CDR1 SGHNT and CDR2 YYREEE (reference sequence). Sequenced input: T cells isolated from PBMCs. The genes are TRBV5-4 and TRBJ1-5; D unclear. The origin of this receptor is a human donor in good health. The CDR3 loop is CASSLAGDNQPQHF. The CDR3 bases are TGTGCCAGCAGCTTGGCGGGAGACAATCAGCCCCAGCATTTT.